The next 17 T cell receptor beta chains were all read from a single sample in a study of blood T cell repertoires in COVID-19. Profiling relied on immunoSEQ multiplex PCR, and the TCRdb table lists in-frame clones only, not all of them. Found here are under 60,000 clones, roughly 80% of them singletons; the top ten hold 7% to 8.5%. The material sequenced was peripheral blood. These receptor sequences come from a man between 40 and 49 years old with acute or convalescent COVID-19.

The CDR3 here is CASSLAGQPLKTGELFF. The CDR3 DNA follows: TGCGCCAGCAGCTTGGCCGGTCAGCCACTAAAGACTGGGGAGCTGTTTTTT. This chain links TRBV5-1 with TRBJ2-2; D unclear. CDR1 is SGHRS and CDR2 is YFSETQ in the germline V gene. The CDR3 runs to 17 residues. V lost 0 bases, J lost 8 bases, and 20 bases lay in between.

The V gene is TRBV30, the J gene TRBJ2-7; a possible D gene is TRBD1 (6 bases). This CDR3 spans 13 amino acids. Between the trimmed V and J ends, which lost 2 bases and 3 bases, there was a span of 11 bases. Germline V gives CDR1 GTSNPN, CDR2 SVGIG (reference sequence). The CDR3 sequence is CAWSKQDSYEQYF. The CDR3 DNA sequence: TGTGCCTGGAGTAAGCAGGACAGCTACGAGCAGTACTTC.

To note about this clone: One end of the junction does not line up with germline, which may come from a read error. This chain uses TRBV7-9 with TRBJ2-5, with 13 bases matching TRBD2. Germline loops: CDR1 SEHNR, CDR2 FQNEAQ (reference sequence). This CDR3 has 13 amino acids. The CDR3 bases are TGTGCCAGCAGCTTAATACTAGCGGGGGGGATTCACTTC. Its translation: CASSLILAGGIHF.

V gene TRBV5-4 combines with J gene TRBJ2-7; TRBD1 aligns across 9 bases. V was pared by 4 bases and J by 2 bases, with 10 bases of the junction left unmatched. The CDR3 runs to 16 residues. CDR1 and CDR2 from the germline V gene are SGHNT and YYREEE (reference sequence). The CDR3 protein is CASSRSGTGSTYEQYF. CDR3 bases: TGTGCCAGCAGCAGATCCGGGACAGGGTCCACCTACGAGCAGTACTTC.

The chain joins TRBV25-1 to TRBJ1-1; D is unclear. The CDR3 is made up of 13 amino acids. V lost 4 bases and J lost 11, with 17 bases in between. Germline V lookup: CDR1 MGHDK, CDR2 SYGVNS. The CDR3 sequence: CASSGGSAKRAFF. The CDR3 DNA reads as TGTGCCAGCAGTGGAGGGTCGGCCAAAAGGGCTTTCTTT.

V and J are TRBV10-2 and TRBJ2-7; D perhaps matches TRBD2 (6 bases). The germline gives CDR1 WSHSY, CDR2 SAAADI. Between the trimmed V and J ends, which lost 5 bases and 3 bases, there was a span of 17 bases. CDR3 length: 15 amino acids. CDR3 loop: CASSTPGLVSYEQYF. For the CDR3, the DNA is TGCGCCAGCAGTACGCCGGGACTCGTCAGCTACGAGCAGTACTTC.

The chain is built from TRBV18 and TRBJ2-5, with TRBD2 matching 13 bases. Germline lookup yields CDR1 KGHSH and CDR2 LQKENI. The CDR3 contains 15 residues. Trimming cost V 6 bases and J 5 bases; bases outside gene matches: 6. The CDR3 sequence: CASSLGTSGAETQYF. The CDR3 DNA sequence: TGTGCCAGCTCTCTAGGGACTAGCGGGGCCGAGACCCAGTACTTC.

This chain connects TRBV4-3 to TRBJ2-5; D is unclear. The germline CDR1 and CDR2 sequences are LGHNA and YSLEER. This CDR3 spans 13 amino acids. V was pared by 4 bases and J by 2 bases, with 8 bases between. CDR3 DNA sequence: TGCGCCAGCAGCCCGGGTTTACAAGAGACCCAGTACTTC. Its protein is CASSPGLQETQYF.

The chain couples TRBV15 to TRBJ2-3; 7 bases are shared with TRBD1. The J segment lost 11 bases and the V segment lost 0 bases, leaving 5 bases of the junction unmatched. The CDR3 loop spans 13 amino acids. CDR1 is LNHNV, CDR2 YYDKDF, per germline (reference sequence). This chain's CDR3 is CATSREGQRKQYF. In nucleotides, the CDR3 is TGTGCCACCAGCAGAGAGGGACAGAGAAAGCAGTATTTT.

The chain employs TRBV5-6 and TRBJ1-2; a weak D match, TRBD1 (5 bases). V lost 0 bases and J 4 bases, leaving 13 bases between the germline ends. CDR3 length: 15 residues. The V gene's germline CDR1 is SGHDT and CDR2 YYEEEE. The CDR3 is CASSLGGQGSYGYTF. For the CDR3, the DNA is TGTGCCAGCAGCTTGGGTGGGCAGGGTAGCTATGGCTACACCTTC.

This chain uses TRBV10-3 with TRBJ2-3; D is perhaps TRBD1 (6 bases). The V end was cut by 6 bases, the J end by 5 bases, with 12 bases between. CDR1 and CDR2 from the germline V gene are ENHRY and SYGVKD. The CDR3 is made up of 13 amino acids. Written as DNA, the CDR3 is TGTGCCATCAGGGTCTTACAGGGAGATACGCAGTATTTT. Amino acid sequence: CAIRVLQGDTQYF.

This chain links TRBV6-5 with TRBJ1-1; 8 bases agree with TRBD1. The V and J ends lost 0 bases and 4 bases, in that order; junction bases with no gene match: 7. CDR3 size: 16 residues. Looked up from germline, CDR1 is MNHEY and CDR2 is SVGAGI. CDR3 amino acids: CASSYSSVDRATEAFF. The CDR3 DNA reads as TGTGCCAGCAGTTACTCGAGCGTGGACAGGGCCACTGAAGCTTTCTTT.

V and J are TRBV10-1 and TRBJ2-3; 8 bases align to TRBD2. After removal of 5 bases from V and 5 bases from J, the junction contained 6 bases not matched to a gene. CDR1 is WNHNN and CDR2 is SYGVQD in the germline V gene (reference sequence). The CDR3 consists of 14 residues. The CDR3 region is CASSSWSGRDTQYF. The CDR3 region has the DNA TGCGCCAGCAGTAGCTGGAGCGGGAGAGATACGCAGTATTTT.

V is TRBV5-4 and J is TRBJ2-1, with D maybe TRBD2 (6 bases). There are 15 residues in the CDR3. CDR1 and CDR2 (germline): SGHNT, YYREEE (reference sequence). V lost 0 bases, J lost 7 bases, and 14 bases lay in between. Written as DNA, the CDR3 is TGTGCCAGCAGCTTGGGGGGCATGGGGAGGAATGAGCAGTTCTTC. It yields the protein CASSLGGMGRNEQFF.

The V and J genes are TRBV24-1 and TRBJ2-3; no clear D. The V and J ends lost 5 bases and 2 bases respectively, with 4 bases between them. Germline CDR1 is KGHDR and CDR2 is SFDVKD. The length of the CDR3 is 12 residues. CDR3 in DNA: TGTGCCACCAGTGCCGTCACAGATACGCAGTATTTT. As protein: CATSAVTDTQYF.

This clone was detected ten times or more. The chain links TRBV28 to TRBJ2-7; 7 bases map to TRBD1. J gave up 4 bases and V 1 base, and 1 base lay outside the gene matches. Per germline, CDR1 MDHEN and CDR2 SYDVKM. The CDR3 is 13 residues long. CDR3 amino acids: CASSLSRGYEQYF. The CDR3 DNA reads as TGTGCCAGCAGTTTATCCAGGGGGTACGAGCAGTACTTC.

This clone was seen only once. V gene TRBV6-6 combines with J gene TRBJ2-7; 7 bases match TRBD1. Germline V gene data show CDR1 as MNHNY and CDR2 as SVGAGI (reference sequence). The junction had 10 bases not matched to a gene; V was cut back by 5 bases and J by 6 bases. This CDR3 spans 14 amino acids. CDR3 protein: CASSPLDRVGEQYF. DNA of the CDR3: TGTGCCAGCAGTCCCCTTGACAGGGTGGGCGAGCAGTACTTC.